Listed below are T cell receptor beta chains from one sample, sequenced in a study of human T cells and chemical hapten exposure. TCRdb reprocessed the RACE reads with MiXCR, giving one entry per CDR3 protein. The table records some 380,000 distinct CDR3 sequences, nearly 5% of them present only once. The starting material was whole blood, obtained in connection with sensitization to the hapten diphenylcyclopropenone (DPC). The receptor source for this set is a woman aged 45-59 years with alopecia areata. Some clones in this sample may be carry-over from other donors' samples. CDR3s include the opening cysteine and the closing phenylalanine or tryptophan. The order of the fields is D gene, CDR3 length, J gene, V gene, clone size, CDR3 DNA, CDR3 protein. The D gene is left open where the match is weak. Size tells how often a clone was seen (once, few, many) or the class of an expanded clone, and some rows leave it out.

.,13,TRBJ1-4,TRBV20-1,many,TGCAGTGCTAGGGGACCGCATAATGAAAAACTGTTTTTT,CSARGPHNEKLFF
TRBD2,14,TRBJ2-1,TRBV10-2,few,TGCGCCAGCAGGCCCGGGACTAGCGTCAATGAGCAGTTCTTC,CASRPGTSVNEQFF
.,14,TRBJ2-7,TRBV5-1,many,TGCGCCAGCAGCTTGGCCTCCGACACTTACGAGCAGTACTTC,CASSLASDTYEQYF
.,14,TRBJ1-4,TRBV7-2,many,TGTGCCAGCAGCCCACCAGGAGCGGGGGAAAAACTGTTTTTT,CASSPPGAGEKLFF
.,14,TRBJ1-6,TRBV7-9,few,TGTGCCAGCAGCTTACTGCAGGACTCTTTACCCCTCCACTTT,CASSLLQDSLPLHF
.,14,TRBJ2-7,TRBV7-2,many,TGTGCCAGCAGCTTCAGTCAGATAACCTACGAGCAGTACTTC,CASSFSQITYEQYF
.,12,TRBJ1-1,TRBV6-6,few,TGTGCCACCAGGCCGGGGAACACTGAAGCTTTCTTT,CATRPGNTEAFF
.,13,TRBJ2-5,TRBV18,few,TGTGCCAGCTCACCGGGGGTTGCGGTGACCCAGTACTTC,CASSPGVAVTQYF
.,15,TRBJ1-2,TRBV6-5,.,TGTGCCAGCGCCATTCCGGGACGGTACCCTTATGGCTACACCTTC,CASAIPGRYPYGYTF
.,14,TRBJ2-7,TRBV28,many,TGTGCCAGCAGAGGAGAGGGGGGTCTAAACGAGCAGTACTTC,CASRGEGGLNEQYF
TRBD2,14,TRBJ2-1,TRBV30,many,TGTGCCTGGAGTTGGTCTAGCGGGAAGAGTGAGCAGTTCTTC,CAWSWSSGKSEQFF
.,13,TRBJ2-2,TRBV29-1,.,TGCAGCGTTACCAAGGAGAACACCGGGGAGCTGTTTTTT,CSVTKENTGELFF
TRBD1,13,TRBJ1-5,TRBV6-5,many,TGTGCCAGCAGCCGGGACAGGGTACAGCCCCAGCATTTT,CASSRDRVQPQHF
TRBD2,21,TRBJ2-5,TRBV5-1,many,TGCGCCAGCAGGGAACTGGAGGGGGGCCCGCGGACTAGCGGGATCGGGGAGACCCAGTACTTC,CASRELEGGPRTSGIGETQYF
TRBD2,15,TRBJ2-3,TRBV2,many,TGTGCCAGCAGGGTACTAGCGGGAGGTGCAGATACGCAGTATTTT,CASRVLAGGADTQYF
TRBD1,15,TRBJ1-5,TRBV6-6,many,TGTGCCAGCAGTCCCCCGGGACAGGGGAATCAGCCCCAGCATTTT,CASSPPGQGNQPQHF
.,15,TRBJ1-1,TRBV6-2/TRBV6-3,few,TGTGCCAGCAGTTACCCCTCTATATCGAACACTGAAGCTTTCTTT,CASSYPSISNTEAFF
TRBD1,18,TRBJ2-6,TRBV6-6,many,TGTGCCAGCAGTTACAGCGGGACAGGGGGCGCTGGGGCCAACGTCCTGACTTTC,CASSYSGTGGAGANVLTF
TRBD2,15,TRBJ2-3,TRBV29-1,many,TGCAGCGTTGAAGGAGGACTAGCGGTCACAGATACGCAGTATTTT,CSVEGGLAVTDTQYF
TRBD1,17,TRBJ2-4,TRBV7-9,few,TGTGCCAGCAGCCCACGGACAGGGGGCGCGAAGGGACCCATTCAGTACTTC,CASSPRTGGAKGPIQYF
.,17,TRBJ1-6,TRBV21-1,many,TGTGCCAGCAGCAAAGATCCGCGGAACGGATATAATTCACCCCTCCACTTT,CASSKDPRNGYNSPLHF
TRBD1,13,TRBJ1-1,TRBV20-1,.,TGCAGTGCCGAGAGGGGGCAGGGCACTGAAGCTTTCTTT,CSAERGQGTEAFF
TRBD2,17,TRBJ2-1,TRBV2,.,TGTGCCAGCAGTGAGTTTCCGGGAGGGGTCTCCTACAATGAGCAGTTCTTC,CASSEFPGGVSYNEQFF
.,12,TRBJ2-1,TRBV24-1,many,TGTGCCACCAGTGACCTTACCGGAGAGCAGTTCTTC,CATSDLTGEQFF
TRBD1,15,TRBJ1-2,TRBV20-1,many,TGCAGTGCTAGGCTTCGGGACAGGGACAACTATGGCTACACCTTC,CSARLRDRDNYGYTF
.,14,TRBJ2-1,TRBV4-3,many,TGCGCCAGCAGCCAAGACGGCGGCCAGAATGAGCAGTTCTTC,CASSQDGGQNEQFF
TRBD1,16,TRBJ2-1,TRBV9,many,TGTGCCAGCAGCGCGACAGGGGCCGACGGATTGAATGAGCAGTTCTTC,CASSATGADGLNEQFF
.,16,TRBJ1-2,TRBV12-3/TRBV12-4,.,TGTGCCAGCAGTCCGGGTCTAACCGCCTCTAACTATGGCTACACCTTC,CASSPGLTASNYGYTF
TRBD1,14,TRBJ1-2,TRBV12-3/TRBV12-4,many,TGTGCCAGCAGTTATACCGGGACAGGGGACGGCTACACCTTC,CASSYTGTGDGYTF
TRBD2,15,TRBJ2-7,TRBV19,few,TGTGCCAGTAGTATAGGGCTAGCGGGAGGATGGGAGCAGTACTTC,CASSIGLAGGWEQYF
.,13,TRBJ2-3,TRBV24-1,few,TGTGCCACCAGTGAGCCAGGAAGGGATACGCAGTATTTT,CATSEPGRDTQYF
.,9,TRBJ2-5,TRBV6-5,few,TGTGCCACCAAAAAGACCCAGTACTTC,CATKKTQYF
TRBD1,15,TRBJ2-1,TRBV3-1,few,TGTGCCAGCAGCCAAGTATCAGGGGGCTTTGATGAGCAGTTCTTC,CASSQVSGGFDEQFF
.,12,TRBJ2-4,TRBV2,many,TGTGCCAGCAGTGACGACGGAAACATTCAGTACTTC,CASSDDGNIQYF
TRBD2,14,TRBJ2-3,TRBV2,many,TGTGCCAGCAGTGAGTGGCAGGGAGGGGATACGCAGTATTTT,CASSEWQGGDTQYF
TRBD1,17,TRBJ2-2,TRBV9,many,TGTGCCAGCAGCGAAGGAACAGGGGGCGCGGGCACCGGGGAGCTGTTTTTT,CASSEGTGGAGTGELFF
.,13,TRBJ2-2,TRBV11-1,many,TGTGCCAGCAGCCACGACAGGACCGGGGAGCTGTTTTTT,CASSHDRTGELFF
TRBD1,13,TRBJ1-2,TRBV9,.,TGTGCCAGCAGCGTTGGGACAGGGGATGGCTACACCTTC,CASSVGTGDGYTF
.,16,TRBJ1-5,TRBV6-1,few,TGTGCCAGCAGTGCAAAAAGTGGGGGGCAAAATCAGCCCCAGCATTTT,CASSAKSGGQNQPQHF